These T cell receptor beta chains were read from a single sample in a study of T-cell memory formation after mild COVID-19. MiXCR, run by TCRdb on the 5' RACE reads, gives a single entry per CDR3 protein. The sample carries roughly 70,000 distinct CDR3 sequences, approximately 16% recorded once. The specimen sequenced was PBMCs or a T cell subset sorted from them (not recorded which). These receptor sequences come from an adult woman who had mild COVID-19 (a few samples of this study predate the infection). Cell type and time point are not known. The CDR3 runs from the conserved cysteine through the conserved F or W. The D gene is left open where the match is weak. For some rows the clone size is stated as once, few or many, or as a class when expanded; others skip it.

clone_size j_call d_call v_call cdr3_aa cdr3_nt
NA TRBJ1-1 NA TRBV5-1 CASSHLRDTNTEAFF TGCGCCAGCAGCCACCTCCGGGACACGAACACTGAAGCTTTCTTT
NA TRBJ1-1 NA TRBV12-3/TRBV12-4 CASSRTGTEAFF TGTGCCAGCAGTAGGACGGGCACTGAAGCTTTCTTT
NA TRBJ2-3 NA TRBV5-4 CASSSDRTDTQYF TGTGCCAGCAGCTCGGACCGCACAGATACGCAGTATTTT
NA TRBJ1-1 TRBD1 TRBV4-1 CASSQVDRATEAFF TGCGCCAGCAGCCAAGTGGACAGGGCCACTGAAGCTTTCTTT
few TRBJ2-7 NA TRBV9 CASSYQGHYEQYF TGTGCCAGCAGTTACCAGGGTCACTACGAGCAGTACTTC
few TRBJ2-7 TRBD2 TRBV4-1 CASSLVAGVSYEQYF TGCGCCAGCAGCCTCGTAGCGGGAGTATCGTACGAGCAGTACTTC
many TRBJ2-1 NA TRBV7-3 CASSLLEGNEQFF TGTGCCAGCAGTTTACTAGAGGGCAATGAGCAGTTCTTC
few TRBJ2-1 TRBD2 TRBV11-2 CASSPLGGAGFGYEQFF TGTGCCAGCAGTCCCCTCGGGGGGGCCGGATTTGGGTATGAGCAGTTCTTC
many TRBJ2-7 NA TRBV6-5 CASSRASYEQYF TGTGCCAGCAGTCGCGCGAGCTACGAGCAGTACTTC
many TRBJ2-3 NA TRBV7-9 CASSLPGGSTDTQYF TGTGCCAGCAGCTTGCCCGGAGGGAGCACAGATACGCAGTATTTT
few TRBJ2-1 TRBD2 TRBV3-1 CASSQDWGGPGFSSSYNEQFF TGTGCCAGCAGCCAAGATTGGGGGGGACCTGGGTTTTCTAGCTCCTACAATGAGCAGTTCTTC
many TRBJ2-4 TRBD1 TRBV5-1 CASSKGQGADIQYF TGCGCCAGCAGCAAGGGACAGGGGGCTGACATTCAGTACTTC
many TRBJ2-5 TRBD2 TRBV7-2 CASSPRPSLAGAVETQYF TGTGCCAGCAGCCCCCGGCCTTCTTTAGCGGGAGCCGTGGAGACCCAGTACTTC
NA TRBJ1-6 NA TRBV12-3/TRBV12-4 CASRDSFNSPLHF TGTGCCAGCAGGGACAGTTTTAATTCACCCCTCCACTTT
NA TRBJ2-5 TRBD2 TRBV27 CASSLWGPGLVLGSGETQYF TGTGCCAGCAGTTTATGGGGCCCGGGACTAGTCTTAGGTTCGGGAGAGACCCAGTACTTC
few TRBJ2-7 TRBD2 TRBV12-3/TRBV12-4 CASSFSVGLADYEQYF TGTGCCAGCAGTTTTTCTGTGGGACTAGCGGACTACGAGCAGTACTTC
NA TRBJ1-5 TRBD1 TRBV6-5 CASSLGQGRNQPQHF TGTGCCAGCAGTTTGGGACAGGGACGCAATCAGCCCCAGCATTTT
NA TRBJ1-5 NA TRBV24-1 CATSGSANQPQHF TGTGCCACCAGTGGTTCCGCCAATCAGCCCCAGCATTTT
NA TRBJ2-2 TRBD1 TRBV20-1 CSARWTGDTGELFF TGCAGTGCGAGATGGACAGGGGACACCGGGGAGCTGTTTTTT
NA TRBJ2-3 NA TRBV4-1 CASSQGETEQYF TGCGCCAGCAGCCAGGGGGAGACAGAGCAGTATTTT
few TRBJ2-7 TRBD2 TRBV7-9 CASSPGMTSGAYEQYF TGTGCCAGCAGCCCAGGGATGACTAGCGGGGCCTACGAGCAGTACTTC
many TRBJ2-5 NA TRBV7-9 CASSSQPMGYQETQYF TGTGCCAGCAGCTCTCAACCAATGGGTTACCAAGAGACCCAGTACTTC
NA TRBJ2-7 NA TRBV20-1 CSGLGGSYEQYF TGCAGTGGGCTAGGGGGGAGCTACGAGCAGTACTTC
NA TRBJ1-5 TRBD1 TRBV27 CASSVQGSTNKPQHF TGTGCCAGCAGTGTACAGGGGTCGACGAATAAGCCCCAGCATTTT
NA TRBJ2-7 NA TRBV19 CASSMGRRSYEQYF TGTGCCAGTAGTATGGGGAGGCGCTCCTACGAGCAGTACTTC
medium-sized TRBJ2-1 TRBD2 TRBV7-3 CASSLGLAGYNEQFF TGTGCCAGCAGCCTCGGACTAGCGGGGTACAATGAGCAGTTCTTC
few TRBJ2-3 TRBD2 TRBV9 CASSDWTGPSGERAPPDTQYF TGTGCCAGCAGCGATTGGACCGGGCCTAGCGGGGAAAGGGCCCCCCCAGATACGCAGTATTTT
NA TRBJ1-1 NA TRBV12-3/TRBV12-4 CASSFDTEAFF TGTGCCAGCAGTTTCGACACTGAAGCTTTCTTT
NA TRBJ2-3 TRBD1 TRBV9 CASSVVGQGAPADTQYF TGTGCCAGCAGCGTAGTCGGGCAGGGGGCGCCGGCAGATACGCAGTATTTT
few TRBJ1-1 NA TRBV7-8 CASSVKGGKNTEAFF TGTGCCAGCAGCGTAAAGGGGGGTAAGAACACTGAAGCTTTCTTT
NA TRBJ2-1 TRBD2 TRBV24-1 CATSDLTSGGYNEQFF TGTGCCACCAGTGATTTGACTAGCGGGGGGTACAATGAGCAGTTCTTC
few TRBJ2-5 NA TRBV12-3/TRBV12-4 CASSFVGGPRETQYF TGTGCCAGCAGTTTTGTGGGGGGCCCTCGGGAGACCCAGTACTTC
NA TRBJ2-7 NA TRBV6-2/TRBV6-3 CASSYSPRDGGYEQYF TGTGCCAGCAGTTACTCCCCCAGGGACGGGGGCTACGAGCAGTACTTC
few TRBJ2-3 NA TRBV9 CASSAYPTSTDTQYF TGTGCCAGCAGCGCCTACCCAACCTCCACAGATACGCAGTATTTT
NA TRBJ2-7 NA TRBV7-2 CASSLGGNSYEQYF TGTGCCAGCAGCTTAGGGGGCAATTCCTACGAGCAGTACTTC
NA TRBJ2-2 NA TRBV24-1 CATSDLPGPGELFF TGTGCCACCAGTGACCTCCCAGGGCCCGGGGAGCTGTTTTTT
few TRBJ2-7 NA TRBV27 CASSSSPGYEQYF TGTGCCAGCAGTTCTAGTCCGGGCTACGAGCAGTACTTC
few TRBJ2-2 NA TRBV3-1 CASSYQDTGELFF TGTGCCAGCAGCTACCAAGACACCGGGGAGCTGTTTTTT